Reported below is one T cell receptor beta chain. The antigen remains undetermined. A second roughly 6 to 11 cycle PCR used barcoded and J-beta primers. Each of the cDNA molecules was tagged by a template-switch adaptor with 12 random nucleotides. TCRdb processed the 5' RACE reads anew with MiXCR; each CDR3 protein has one entry. This table holds about 1.4 million distinct CDR3 sequences, 55% to 75% found once. The entry originates in a study of blood T cells in healthy people across ages. J gave up 1 base and V 10 bases, and 11 bases lay outside the gene matches. CDR3 size: 16 residues. The V gene's germline CDR1 is ENHRY and CDR2 SYGVKD. Whole-study results and caveats: In long-lived donors, naive CD4+ cell counts and diversity exceeded those of aged donors.

The TCR was taken from a man between 18 and 35 years old in good health. V is TRBV10-3 and J is TRBJ2-3, with 10 nucleotides matching TRBD2. The specimen sequenced was blood. The CDR3 spells CATLAGVHRGTDTQYF. In DNA, the CDR3 is TGTGCCACGCTAGCGGGAGTTCATCGGGGCACAGATACGCAGTATTTT.